Listed below are T cell receptor beta chains from one sample, sequenced in a study of T cell changes during pregnancy in multiple sclerosis. Data came from immunoSEQ multiplex PCR; TCRdb stores just in-frame clones and leaves some out. This sample has roughly 39,000 clones, with approximately 91% found just once. Sequencing used PBMCs (not recorded whether the cells were cultured). These receptor sequences come from a female donor with multiple sclerosis, enrolled in a pregnancy study. CDR3s include the opening cysteine and the closing phenylalanine or tryptophan. The order of the fields is CDR3 protein, V gene, D gene, CDR3 length. The D gene is left open where the match is weak.

CDR3aa: CASSLVGGYEQFF
v_gene: TRBV13
d_gene: .
len: 13

CDR3aa: CASSPAGRGHEQYF
v_gene: TRBV4-2
d_gene: TRBD1
len: 14

CDR3aa: CASSPGQENTEAFF
v_gene: TRBV5-1
d_gene: TRBD1
len: 14

CDR3aa: CASSLTGNQPQHF
v_gene: TRBV5-8
d_gene: TRBD1
len: 13

CDR3aa: CASSLTPDRPRGTQYF
v_gene: TRBV5-6
d_gene: .
len: 16

CDR3aa: CASSQREYHGYTF
v_gene: TRBV7-9
d_gene: .
len: 13

CDR3aa: CASSQEGGTTSTDTQYF
v_gene: TRBV4-1
d_gene: .
len: 17

CDR3aa: CASSIGLGLVGELFF
v_gene: TRBV19
d_gene: .
len: 15

CDR3aa: CASSLGAGGVEQYF
v_gene: TRBV27
d_gene: TRBD2
len: 14

CDR3aa: CASSGAGTSREQYF
v_gene: TRBV10-1
d_gene: TRBD2
len: 14

CDR3aa: CASSVSSTDTQYF
v_gene: TRBV9
d_gene: .
len: 13

CDR3aa: CASLNQGGTEAFF
v_gene: TRBV5-1
d_gene: .
len: 13

CDR3aa: CASSWLGGTEAFF
v_gene: TRBV6-5
d_gene: .
len: 13

CDR3aa: CASSLLSDEQYF
v_gene: TRBV7-8
d_gene: .
len: 12

CDR3aa: CASSEAGTGNTIYF
v_gene: TRBV4-2
d_gene: .
len: 14

CDR3aa: CASSVVQGFTGYTF
v_gene: TRBV9
d_gene: TRBD1
len: 14

CDR3aa: CASSPGRQLVDEQYF
v_gene: TRBV18
d_gene: .
len: 15

CDR3aa: CASSPIGSGELFF
v_gene: TRBV7-9
d_gene: .
len: 13

CDR3aa: CASSPRPGPGNEQFF
v_gene: TRBV7-3
d_gene: .
len: 15

CDR3aa: CASSLGGLSFQETQYF
v_gene: TRBV5-1
d_gene: .
len: 16

CDR3aa: CASSLAGGPNEQFF
v_gene: TRBV7-2
d_gene: TRBD2
len: 14

CDR3aa: CATKRSGTDTQYF
v_gene: TRBV6-5
d_gene: .
len: 13

CDR3aa: CASSVAWGASYGYTF
v_gene: TRBV28
d_gene: .
len: 15

CDR3aa: CAWTSGSTDTQYF
v_gene: TRBV30
d_gene: .
len: 13

CDR3aa: CASSLPNVPDTQYF
v_gene: TRBV7-9
d_gene: .
len: 14

CDR3aa: CASSLWDSNYGYTF
v_gene: TRBV5-5
d_gene: .
len: 14

CDR3aa: CASSLADRAYEQYF
v_gene: TRBV11-2
d_gene: .
len: 14

CDR3aa: CAWHPQGAAYGYTF
v_gene: TRBV30
d_gene: TRBD1
len: 14